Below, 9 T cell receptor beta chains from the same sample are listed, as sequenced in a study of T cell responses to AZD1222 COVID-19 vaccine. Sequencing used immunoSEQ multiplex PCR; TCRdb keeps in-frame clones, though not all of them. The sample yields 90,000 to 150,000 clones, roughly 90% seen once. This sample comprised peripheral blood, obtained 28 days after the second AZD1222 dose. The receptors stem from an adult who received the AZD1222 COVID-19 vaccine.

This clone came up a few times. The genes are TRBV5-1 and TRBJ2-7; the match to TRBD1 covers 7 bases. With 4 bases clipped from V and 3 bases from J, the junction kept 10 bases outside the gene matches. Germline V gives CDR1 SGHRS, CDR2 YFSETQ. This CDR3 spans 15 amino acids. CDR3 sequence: CASSPLQGPNYEQYF. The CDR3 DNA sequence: TGCGCCAGCAGCCCATTACAGGGGCCCAACTACGAGCAGTACTTC.

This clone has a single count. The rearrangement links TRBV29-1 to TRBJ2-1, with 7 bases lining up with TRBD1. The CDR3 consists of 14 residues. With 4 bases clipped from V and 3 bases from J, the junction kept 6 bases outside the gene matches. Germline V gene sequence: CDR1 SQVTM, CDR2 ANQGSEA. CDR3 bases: TGCAGCGTTGTCTACAGGGGTAACTACAATGAGCAGTTCTTC. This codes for CSVVYRGNYNEQFF.

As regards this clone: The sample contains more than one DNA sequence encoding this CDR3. The CDR3 DNA sequence: TGCGCCAGCAGCTTGGGTACAGGGTCAGATACGCAGTATTTT. This codes for CASSLGTGSDTQYF. J is TRBJ2-3 and V is TRBV5-1, with D possibly matching TRBD1 (6 bases). The CDR3 is 14 amino acids. Germline values: CDR1 SGHRS, CDR2 YFSETQ. V dropped 0 bases and J dropped 4 bases, with 9 bases sitting between them.

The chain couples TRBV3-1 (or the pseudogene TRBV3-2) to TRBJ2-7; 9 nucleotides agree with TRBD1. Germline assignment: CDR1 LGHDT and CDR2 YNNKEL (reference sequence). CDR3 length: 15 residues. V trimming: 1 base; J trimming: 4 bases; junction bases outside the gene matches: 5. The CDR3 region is CASSQGGTGKYEQYF. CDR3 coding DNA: TGTGCCAGCAGCCAAGGGGGGACAGGGAAATACGAGCAGTACTTC.

The CDR3 region has the DNA TGTGCCAGCAGCACTACAGAGACCTACGAGCAGTACTTC. Amino acid sequence: CASSTTETYEQYF. The chain links TRBV2 to TRBJ2-7; D gene unclear. Germline assignment: CDR1 SNHLY and CDR2 FYNNEI. The CDR3 spans 13 residues. The V gene lost 6 bases and the J gene lost 2 bases, with 11 bases spanning the gap.

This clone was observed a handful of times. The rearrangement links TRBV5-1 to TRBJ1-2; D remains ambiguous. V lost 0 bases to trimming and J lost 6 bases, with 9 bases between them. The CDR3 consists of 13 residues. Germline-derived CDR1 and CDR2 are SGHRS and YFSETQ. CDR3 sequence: CASSLEGLHGYTF. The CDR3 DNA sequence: TGCGCCAGCAGCTTGGAGGGTCTTCATGGCTACACCTTC.

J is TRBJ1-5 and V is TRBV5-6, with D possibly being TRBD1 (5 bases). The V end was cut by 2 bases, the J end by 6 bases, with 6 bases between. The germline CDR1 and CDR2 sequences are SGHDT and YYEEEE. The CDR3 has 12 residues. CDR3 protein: CASSFGGQPQHF. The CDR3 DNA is TGTGCCAGCAGCTTTGGGGGTCAGCCCCAGCATTTT. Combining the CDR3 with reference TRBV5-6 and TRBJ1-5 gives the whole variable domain DAGVTQSPTHLIKTRGQQVTLRCSPKSGHDTVSWYQQALGQGPQFIFQYYEEEERQRGNFPDRFSGHQFPNYSSELNVNALLLGDSALYLCASSFGGQPQHFGDGTRLSIL.

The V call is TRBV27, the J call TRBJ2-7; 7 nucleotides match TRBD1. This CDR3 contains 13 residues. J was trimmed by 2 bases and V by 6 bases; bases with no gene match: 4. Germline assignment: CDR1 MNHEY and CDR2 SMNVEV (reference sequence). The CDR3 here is CASSLDRAYEQYF. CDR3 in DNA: TGTGCCAGCAGCCTTGACAGGGCCTACGAGCAGTACTTC.

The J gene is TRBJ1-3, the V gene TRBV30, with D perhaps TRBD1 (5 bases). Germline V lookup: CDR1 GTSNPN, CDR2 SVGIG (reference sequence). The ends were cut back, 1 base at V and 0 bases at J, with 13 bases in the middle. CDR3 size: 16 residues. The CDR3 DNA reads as TGTGCCTGGAGTGACAAAGGGACGAACTCTGGAAACACCATATATTTT. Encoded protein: CAWSDKGTNSGNTIYF.